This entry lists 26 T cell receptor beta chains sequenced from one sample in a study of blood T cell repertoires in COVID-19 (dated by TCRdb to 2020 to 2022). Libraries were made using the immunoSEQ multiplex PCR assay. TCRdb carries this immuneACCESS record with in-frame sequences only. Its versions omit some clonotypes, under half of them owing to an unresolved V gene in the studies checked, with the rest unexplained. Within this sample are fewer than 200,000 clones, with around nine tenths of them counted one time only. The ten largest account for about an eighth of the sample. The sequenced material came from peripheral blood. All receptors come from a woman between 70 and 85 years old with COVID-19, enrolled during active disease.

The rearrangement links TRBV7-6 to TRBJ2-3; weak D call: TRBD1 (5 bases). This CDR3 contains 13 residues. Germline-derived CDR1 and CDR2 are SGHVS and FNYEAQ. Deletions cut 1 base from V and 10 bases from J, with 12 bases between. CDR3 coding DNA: TGTGCCAGCAGCTTAGTTGCGCAGGGTCCGCAGTATTTT. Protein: CASSLVAQGPQYF.

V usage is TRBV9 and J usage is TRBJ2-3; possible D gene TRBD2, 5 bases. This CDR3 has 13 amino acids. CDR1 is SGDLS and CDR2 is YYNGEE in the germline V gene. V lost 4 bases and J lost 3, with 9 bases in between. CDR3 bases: TGTGCCAGCAGCCCACGCGGGACAGATACGCAGTATTTT. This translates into CASSPRGTDTQYF.

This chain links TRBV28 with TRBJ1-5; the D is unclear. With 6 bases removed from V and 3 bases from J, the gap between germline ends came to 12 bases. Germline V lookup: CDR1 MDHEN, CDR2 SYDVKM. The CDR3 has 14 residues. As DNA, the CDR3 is TGTGCCAGCAGCCTCCATCTATTCAATCAGCCCCAGCATTTT. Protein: CASSLHLFNQPQHF.

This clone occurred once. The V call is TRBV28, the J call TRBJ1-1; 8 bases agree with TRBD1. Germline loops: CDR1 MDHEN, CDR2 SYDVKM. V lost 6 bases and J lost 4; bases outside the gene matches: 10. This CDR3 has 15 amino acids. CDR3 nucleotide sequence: TGTGCCAGCAGGAGGGGGACAGGATTGAGCACTGAAGCTTTCTTT. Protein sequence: CASRRGTGLSTEAFF.

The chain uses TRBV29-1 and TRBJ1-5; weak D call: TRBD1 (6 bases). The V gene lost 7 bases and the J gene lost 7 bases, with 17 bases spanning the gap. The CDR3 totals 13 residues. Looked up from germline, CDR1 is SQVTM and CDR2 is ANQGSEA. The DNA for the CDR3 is TGCAGCGCGGGACAAAGGAGAGACCAGCCCCAGCATTTT. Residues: CSAGQRRDQPQHF.

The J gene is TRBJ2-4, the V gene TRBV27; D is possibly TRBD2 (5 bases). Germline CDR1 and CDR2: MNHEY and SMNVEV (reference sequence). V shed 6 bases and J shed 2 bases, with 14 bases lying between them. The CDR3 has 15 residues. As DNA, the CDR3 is TGTGCCAGCAGAGGCCCCCGGGGAACCAAAAACATTCAGTACTTC. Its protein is CASRGPRGTKNIQYF.

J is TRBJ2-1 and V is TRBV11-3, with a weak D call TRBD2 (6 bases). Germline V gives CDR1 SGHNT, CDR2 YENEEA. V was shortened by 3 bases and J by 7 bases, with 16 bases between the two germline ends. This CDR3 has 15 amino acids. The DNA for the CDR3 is TGTGCCAGCAGCTTTACATCCGGGAGAGGGAATGAGCAGTTCTTC. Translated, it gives CASSFTSGRGNEQFF.

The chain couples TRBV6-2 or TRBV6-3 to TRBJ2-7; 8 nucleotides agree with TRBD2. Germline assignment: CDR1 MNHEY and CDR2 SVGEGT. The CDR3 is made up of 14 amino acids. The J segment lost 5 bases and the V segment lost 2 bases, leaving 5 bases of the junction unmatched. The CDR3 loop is CASSYGGRTHEQYF. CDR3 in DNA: TGTGCCAGCAGTTACGGCGGGAGGACTCACGAGCAGTACTTC.

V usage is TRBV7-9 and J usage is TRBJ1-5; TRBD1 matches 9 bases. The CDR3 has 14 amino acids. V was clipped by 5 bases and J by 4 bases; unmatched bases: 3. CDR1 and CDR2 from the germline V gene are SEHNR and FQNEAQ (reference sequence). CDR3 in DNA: TGTGCCAGCAGCCTGACAGGGGGGAATCAGCCCCAGCATTTT. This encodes CASSLTGGNQPQHF. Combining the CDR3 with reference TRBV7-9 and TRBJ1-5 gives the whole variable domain DTGVSQNPRHKITKRGQNVTFRCDPISEHNRLYWYRQTLGQGPEFLTYFQNEAQLEKSRLLSDRFSAERPKGSFSTLEIQRTEQGDSAMYLCASSLTGGNQPQHFGDGTRLSIL.

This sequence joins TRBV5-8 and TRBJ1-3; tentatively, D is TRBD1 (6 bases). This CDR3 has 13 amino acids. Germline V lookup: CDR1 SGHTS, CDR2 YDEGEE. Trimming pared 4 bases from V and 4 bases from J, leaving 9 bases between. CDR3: CASSPTGGNTIYF. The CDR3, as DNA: TGTGCCAGCAGCCCGACAGGAGGAAACACCATATATTTT.

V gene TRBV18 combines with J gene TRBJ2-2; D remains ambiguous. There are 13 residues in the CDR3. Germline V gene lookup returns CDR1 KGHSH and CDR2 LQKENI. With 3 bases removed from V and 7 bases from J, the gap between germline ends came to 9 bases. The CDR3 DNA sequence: TGTGCCAGCTCACCCCGCGCGATCGGGGAGCTGTTTTTT. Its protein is CASSPRAIGELFF.

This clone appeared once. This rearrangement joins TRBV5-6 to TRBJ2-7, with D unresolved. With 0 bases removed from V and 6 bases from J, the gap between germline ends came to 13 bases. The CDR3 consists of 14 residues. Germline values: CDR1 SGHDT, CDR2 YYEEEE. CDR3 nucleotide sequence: TGTGCCAGCAGCTTGGTCTCTCACCTATCCGAGCAGTACTTC. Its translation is CASSLVSHLSEQYF.

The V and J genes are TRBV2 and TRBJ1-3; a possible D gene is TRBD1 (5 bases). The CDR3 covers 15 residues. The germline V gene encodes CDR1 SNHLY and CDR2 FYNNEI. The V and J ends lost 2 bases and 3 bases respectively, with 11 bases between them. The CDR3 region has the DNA TGTGCCAGCAGTGAATCTAGGGGAAGTGGAAACACCATATATTTT. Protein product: CASSESRGSGNTIYF.

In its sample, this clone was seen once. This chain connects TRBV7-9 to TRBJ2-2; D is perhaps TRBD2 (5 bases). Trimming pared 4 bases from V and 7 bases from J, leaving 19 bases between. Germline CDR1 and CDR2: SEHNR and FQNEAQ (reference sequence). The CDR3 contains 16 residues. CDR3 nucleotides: TGTGCCAGCAGCTCACACCGAATCACTAGGGACGGGGAGCTGTTTTTT. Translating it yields CASSSHRITRDGELFF.

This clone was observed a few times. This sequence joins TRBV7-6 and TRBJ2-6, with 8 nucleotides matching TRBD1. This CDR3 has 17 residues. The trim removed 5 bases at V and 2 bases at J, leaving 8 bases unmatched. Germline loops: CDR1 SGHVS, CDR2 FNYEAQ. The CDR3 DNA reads TGTGCCAGCAGCCGAGTGACAGGGGAGACTGGGGCCAACGTCCTGACTTTC. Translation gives CASSRVTGETGANVLTF. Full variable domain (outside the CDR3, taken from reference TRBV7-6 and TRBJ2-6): GAGVSQSPRYKVTKRGQDVALRCDPISGHVSLYWYRQALGQGPEFLTYFNYEAQQDKSGLPNDRFSAERPEGSISTLTIQRTEQRDSAMYRCASSRVTGETGANVLTFGAGSRLTVL.

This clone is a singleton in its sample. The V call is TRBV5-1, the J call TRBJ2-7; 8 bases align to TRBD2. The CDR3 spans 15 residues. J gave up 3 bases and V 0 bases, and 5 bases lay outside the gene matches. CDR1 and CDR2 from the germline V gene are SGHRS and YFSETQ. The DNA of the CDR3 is TGCGCCAGCAGCTTGGGGACTAGCCAGAGCTACGAGCAGTACTTC. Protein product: CASSLGTSQSYEQYF.

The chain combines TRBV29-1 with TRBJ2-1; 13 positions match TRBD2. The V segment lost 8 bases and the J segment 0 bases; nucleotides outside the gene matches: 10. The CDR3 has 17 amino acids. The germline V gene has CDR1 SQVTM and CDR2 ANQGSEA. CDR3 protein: CSSAGLAGRGSYNEQFF. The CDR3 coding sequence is TGCAGCTCTGCGGGACTAGCGGGGAGAGGCTCCTACAATGAGCAGTTCTTC.

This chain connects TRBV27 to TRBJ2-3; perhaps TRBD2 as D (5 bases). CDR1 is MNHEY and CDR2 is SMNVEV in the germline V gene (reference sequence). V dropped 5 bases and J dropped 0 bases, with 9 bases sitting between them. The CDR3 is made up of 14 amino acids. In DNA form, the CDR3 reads TGTGCCAGCAGTCCAGCGGCTAGCACAGATACGCAGTATTTT. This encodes CASSPAASTDTQYF.

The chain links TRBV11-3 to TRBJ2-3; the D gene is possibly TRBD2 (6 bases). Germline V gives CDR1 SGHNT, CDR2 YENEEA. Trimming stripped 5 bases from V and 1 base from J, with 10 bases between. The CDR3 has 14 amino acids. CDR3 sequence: CASSTWEGTDTQYF. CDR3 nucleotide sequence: TGTGCCAGCAGCACCTGGGAGGGCACAGATACGCAGTATTTT. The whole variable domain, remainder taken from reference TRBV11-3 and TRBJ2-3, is EAGVVQSPRYKIIEKKQPVAFWCNPISGHNTLYWYLQNLGQGPELLIRYENEEAVDDSQLPKDRFSAERLKGVDSTLKIQPAELGDSAVYLCASSTWEGTDTQYFGPGTRLTVL.

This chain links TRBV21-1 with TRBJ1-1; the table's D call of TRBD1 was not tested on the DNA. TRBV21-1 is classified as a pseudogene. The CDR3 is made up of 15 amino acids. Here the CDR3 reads CASSTYRVWNTEAFF. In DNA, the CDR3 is TGTGCCAGCAGCACCTACAGGGTCTGGAACACTGAAGCTTTCTTT.

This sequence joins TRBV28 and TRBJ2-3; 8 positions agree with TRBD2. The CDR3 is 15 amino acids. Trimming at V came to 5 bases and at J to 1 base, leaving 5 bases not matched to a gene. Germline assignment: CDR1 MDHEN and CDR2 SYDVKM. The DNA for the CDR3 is TGTGCCAGCAGTCCCAAGCGGGGGCGCACAGATACGCAGTATTTT. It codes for CASSPKRGRTDTQYF.

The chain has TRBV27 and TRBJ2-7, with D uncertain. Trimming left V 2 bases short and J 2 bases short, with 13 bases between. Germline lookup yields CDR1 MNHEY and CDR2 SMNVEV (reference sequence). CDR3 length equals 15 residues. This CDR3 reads CASSLVAARAYEQYF. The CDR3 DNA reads TGTGCCAGCAGTTTAGTGGCGGCTAGAGCCTACGAGCAGTACTTC.

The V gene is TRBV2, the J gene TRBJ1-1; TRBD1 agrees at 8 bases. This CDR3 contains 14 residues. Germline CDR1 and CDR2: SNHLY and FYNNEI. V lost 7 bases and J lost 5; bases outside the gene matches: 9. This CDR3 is CASTPRQGTTEAFF. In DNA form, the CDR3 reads TGTGCCAGCACTCCAAGACAGGGGACTACTGAAGCTTTCTTT. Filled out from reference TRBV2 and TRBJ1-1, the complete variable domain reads EPEVTQTPSHQVTQMGQEVILRCVPISNHLYFYWYRQILGQKVEFLVSFYNNEISEKSEIFDDQFSVERPDGSNFTLKIRSTKLEDSAMYFCASTPRQGTTEAFFGQGTRLTVV.

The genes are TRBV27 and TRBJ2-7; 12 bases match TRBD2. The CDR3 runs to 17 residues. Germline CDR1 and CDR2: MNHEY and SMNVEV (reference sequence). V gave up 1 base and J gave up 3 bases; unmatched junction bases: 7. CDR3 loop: CASSLYPPLAGGYEQYF. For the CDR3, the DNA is TGTGCCAGCAGTTTATACCCCCCACTAGCGGGAGGCTACGAGCAGTACTTC.

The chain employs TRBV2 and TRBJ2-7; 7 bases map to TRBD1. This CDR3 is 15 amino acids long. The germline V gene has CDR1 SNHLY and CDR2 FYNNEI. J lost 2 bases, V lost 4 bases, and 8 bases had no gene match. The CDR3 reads CASSGGRGNPYEQYF. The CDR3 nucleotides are TGTGCCAGCAGTGGTGGCAGGGGGAACCCCTACGAGCAGTACTTC.

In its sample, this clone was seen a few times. Written as DNA, the CDR3 is TGTGCCACCAGTGATTCTCAGGGGGTTGACTACGAGCAGTACTTC. Protein: CATSDSQGVDYEQYF. This chain links TRBV24-1 with TRBJ2-7; 7 bases agree with TRBD1. Germline V gene data show CDR1 as KGHDR and CDR2 as SFDVKD. This CDR3 comprises 15 residues. Losses at the gene ends were 2 bases for V and 3 bases for J; bases not matched to a gene: 6.